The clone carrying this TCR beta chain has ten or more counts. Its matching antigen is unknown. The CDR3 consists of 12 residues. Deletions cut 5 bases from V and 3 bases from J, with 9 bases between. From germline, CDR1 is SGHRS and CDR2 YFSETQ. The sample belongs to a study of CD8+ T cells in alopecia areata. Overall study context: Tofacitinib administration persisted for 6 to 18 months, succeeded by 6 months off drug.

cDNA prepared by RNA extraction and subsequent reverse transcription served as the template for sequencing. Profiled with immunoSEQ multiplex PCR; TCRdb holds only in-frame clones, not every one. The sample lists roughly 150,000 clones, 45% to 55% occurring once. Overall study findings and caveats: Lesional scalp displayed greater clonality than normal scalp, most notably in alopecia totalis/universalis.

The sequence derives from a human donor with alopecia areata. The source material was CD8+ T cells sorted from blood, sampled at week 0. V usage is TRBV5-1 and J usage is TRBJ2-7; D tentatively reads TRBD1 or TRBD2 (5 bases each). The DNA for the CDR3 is TGCGCCAGCAGTCGAGGGGACTACGAGCAGTACTTC. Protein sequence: CASSRGDYEQYF.